The 12 T cell receptor beta chains below all came from one sample that was sequenced in a study of blood T cell repertoires in COVID-19. TCRdb's table, derived via immunoSEQ multiplex PCR, lists solely in-frame clones and lacks some. Here the sample spans tens of thousands of clones, 65% to 90% being singletons. The sample taken for sequencing was peripheral blood. The source of these receptors is a woman aged 55 to 70 with acute or convalescent COVID-19.

The rearrangement uses TRBV11-2 and TRBJ1-3; TRBD1 aligns across 11 bases. Trimming took 2 bases from V and 4 from J; bases not matched to a gene: 4. The CDR3 loop spans 16 amino acids. Germline V CDR1 and CDR2: SGHAT, FQNNGV. CDR3 coding DNA: TGTGCCAGCAGCTTACCCTGGACAGGGGGCGGAAACACCATATATTTT. This encodes CASSLPWTGGGNTIYF.

The chain employs TRBV5-1 and TRBJ1-3; 8 bases agree with TRBD1. CDR1 is SGHRS, CDR2 YFSETQ, per germline. Losses at the gene ends were 3 bases for V and 2 bases for J; bases not matched to a gene: 10. This CDR3 spans 17 amino acids. The CDR3 DNA sequence: TGCGCCAGCAGCTCGCGCGTTGGACAGGGCCCTGGAAACACCATATATTTT. Its translation is CASSSRVGQGPGNTIYF.

The CDR3 region is CASSSDRGREAFF. CDR3 nucleotides: TGCGCCAGCAGCTCGGACAGGGGCCGCGAAGCTTTCTTT. The rearrangement uses TRBV5-1 and TRBJ1-1; 9 nucleotides agree with TRBD1. The CDR3 has 13 amino acids. V lost 3 bases and J lost 8; bases outside the gene matches: 5. CDR1 and CDR2 from the germline V gene are SGHRS and YFSETQ.

This clone was seen more than once but under ten times. The chain has TRBV5-1 and TRBJ1-4; 9 bases are a match to TRBD1. Germline V lookup: CDR1 SGHRS, CDR2 YFSETQ. The CDR3 is made up of 14 amino acids. The ends lost 4 bases at V and 8 bases at J; junction bases unmatched: 6. The CDR3 sequence: CASSPGQGKEKLFF. The CDR3 DNA sequence: TGCGCCAGCAGCCCGGGACAGGGCAAAGAAAAACTGTTTTTT.

The chain links TRBV27 to TRBJ1-3; weak D call: TRBD1 (6 bases). V shed 6 bases and J shed 4 bases, with 10 bases lying between them. The CDR3 covers 13 residues. Germline values: CDR1 MNHEY, CDR2 SMNVEV (reference sequence). Here the CDR3 reads CASRGAGGNTIYF. Written as DNA, the CDR3 is TGTGCCAGCAGGGGGGCCGGAGGAAACACCATATATTTT.

V is TRBV28 and J is TRBJ1-1; 7 bases line up with TRBD1. Germline loops: CDR1 MDHEN, CDR2 SYDVKM. V trimming: 5 bases; J trimming: 1 base; junction bases outside the gene matches: 1. This CDR3 is 13 amino acids long. CDR3 DNA: TGTGCCAGCAGTAGACAGGGGAACACTGAAGCTTTCTTT. Amino acid sequence: CASSRQGNTEAFF.

J is TRBJ1-6 and V is TRBV7-8; maybe TRBD1 (6 bases). Germline CDR1 reads SGHVS; CDR2 reads FQNEAQ. The V and J ends lost 5 bases and 4 bases respectively, with 18 bases between them. The CDR3 extends over 17 amino acids. In nucleotides, the CDR3 is TGTGCCAGCAGCCCGCGACGACAGGCCAGTTATAATTCACCCCTCCACTTT. Residues: CASSPRRQASYNSPLHF.

This clone was found once. The rearrangement links TRBV7-6 to TRBJ2-1; TRBD2 matches 12 bases. The CDR3 spans 18 residues. CDR1 SGHVS and CDR2 FNYEAQ come from the germline V gene. The V and J ends lost 1 base and 2 bases, in that order; junction bases with no gene match: 6. The CDR3 loop reads CASSLVSASGGAYNEQFF. The CDR3 region has the DNA TGTGCCAGCAGCTTAGTGTCGGCTAGCGGGGGGGCCTACAATGAGCAGTTCTTC.

With respect to this clone: In the same sample, other DNA sequences code for this CDR3. V is TRBV7-9 and J is TRBJ2-5, with TRBD1 matching over 7 bases. Germline assignment: CDR1 SEHNR and CDR2 FQNEAQ (reference sequence). This CDR3 contains 16 residues. V was clipped by 1 base and J by 2 bases; unmatched bases: 7. CDR3 protein: CASSLGDRGQQETQYF. CDR3 coding DNA: TGTGCCAGCAGCTTAGGCGATCGGGGACAGCAAGAGACCCAGTACTTC.

About this clone: Other nucleotide sequences in the sample specify the same CDR3. The rearrangement links TRBV12-3 or TRBV12-4 to TRBJ1-1; D call uncertain. The CDR3 runs to 12 residues. Trimming took off 3 bases at V and 6 bases at J, with 8 bases between the two ends. Here the CDR3 DNA reads TGTGCCAGCAGTTTCTATCCCGCTGAAGCTTTCTTT. Protein product: CASSFYPAEAFF.

A few counts support this clone. The chain carries TRBV18 and TRBJ1-3, with 7 bases fitting TRBD1. The CDR3 contains 16 residues. The V and J ends lost 2 bases and 1 base, in that order; junction bases with no gene match: 5. Per the germline V gene, CDR1 is KGHSH and CDR2 is LQKENI. The CDR3 sequence is CASSPGQAHSGNTIYF. CDR3 DNA sequence: TGTGCCAGCTCACCAGGACAGGCCCATTCTGGAAACACCATATATTTT. The full variable domain, rest sourced from reference TRBV18 and TRBJ1-3, is NAGVMQNPRHLVRRRGQEARLRCSPMKGHSHVYWYRQLPEEGLKFMVYLQKENIIDESGMPKERFSAEFPKEGPSILRIQQVVRGDSAAYFCASSPGQAHSGNTIYFGEGSWLTVV.

This clone was picked up a small number of times. The V gene is TRBV2, the J gene TRBJ1-5; D uncertain. Trimming cost V 7 bases and J 6 bases, with 19 bases left between them. Germline loops: CDR1 SNHLY, CDR2 FYNNEI. The CDR3 extends over 15 amino acids. CDR3 nucleotides: TGTGCCAGCACTCTATCGGGGTTAGGTGGTCAGCCCCAGCATTTT. This codes for CASTLSGLGGQPQHF.